The 32 T cell receptor beta chains below were found in one sample sequenced in a study of blood T cells in healthy people across ages. For the second PCR, which ran for roughly 6 to 12 cycles, a sample-barcoded 5' primer and a J-beta primer mix were used. MiXCR, applied by TCRdb to the 5' RACE reads, yields one record per CDR3 protein. The sample records hundreds of thousands of distinct CDR3 sequences, less than 25% being singletons. The sample was also reused in another study, on T cells of mothers and their children.

Sequenced material: blood. These receptors all stem from a boy aged 5-17 years in good health.

The chain recombines TRBV28 with TRBJ2-5; 7 bases align to TRBD2. TRBJ2-7 explains the end of the DNA better; the J call may be wrong. The CDR3 totals 13 residues. From germline, CDR1 is MDHEN and CDR2 SYDVKM. The CDR3 DNA reads TGTGCCAGCCTTCGGGGGGACTCCTACGAGCAGTACTTC. This gives the protein CASLRGDSYEQYF.

Only one count was recorded for this clonotype. V usage is TRBV12-3 or TRBV12-4 and J usage is TRBJ2-1, with 14 bases matching TRBD2. This CDR3 contains 13 residues. Trimming cost V 9 bases and J 7 bases; bases outside gene matches: 2. The chain's CDR3 is CASGLAGGNEQFF. The CDR3 DNA is TGTGCCAGTGGACTAGCGGGAGGTAATGAGCAGTTCTTC.

This clonotype occurred once. This sequence joins TRBV5-1 and TRBJ2-5, with a possible D match to TRBD2 (5 bases). The V end lost 6 bases, the J end lost 1 base, and 13 bases lay between the germline ends. The CDR3 covers 14 residues. CDR1 is SGHRS and CDR2 is YFSETQ in the germline V gene. Written as DNA, the CDR3 is TGCGCCAGCACCCTGGCGGGTCTCCAAGAGACCCAGTACTTC. Residues: CASTLAGLQETQYF.

The sample holds a few counts of this clonotype. The chain has TRBV28 and TRBJ1-1; D is undetermined. Per the germline V gene, CDR1 is MDHEN and CDR2 is SYDVKM. The ends were cut back, 5 bases at V and 1 base at J, with 11 bases in the middle. The CDR3 extends over 14 amino acids. CDR3 amino acids: CASSTTTENTEAFF. CDR3 coding DNA: TGTGCCAGCAGTACCACCACAGAGAACACTGAAGCTTTCTTT.

The rearrangement links TRBV9 to TRBJ2-2, with D unclear. CDR1 and CDR2 (germline): SGDLS, YYNGEE. The CDR3 length is 16 residues. V lost 2 bases to trimming and J lost 1 base, with 12 bases between them. CDR3 loop: CASSVPKSWNTGELFF. The CDR3 DNA follows: TGTGCCAGCAGCGTTCCCAAAAGCTGGAACACCGGGGAGCTGTTTTTT.

The chain is built from TRBV7-9 and TRBJ2-5; either TRBD1 or TRBD2 may fit D (5 bases each). This CDR3 has 15 amino acids. Looked up from germline, CDR1 is SEHNR and CDR2 is FQNEAQ (reference sequence). Trimming removed 5 bases from V and 2 bases from J, with 15 bases in between. CDR3 in DNA: TGTGCCAGCAGCCTAGGGACCAACTTTCAAGAGACCCAGTACTTC. This sequence encodes CASSLGTNFQETQYF.

This chain uses TRBV7-2 with TRBJ2-7; D remains unclear. CDR3 length equals 13 residues. The germline CDR1 and CDR2 sequences are SGHTA and FQGNSA. The V and J ends lost 0 bases and 3 bases respectively, with 6 bases between them. The CDR3 region has the DNA TGTGCCAGCAGCTTAGCGGAGAACTACGAGCAGTACTTC. It translates to CASSLAENYEQYF.

The rearrangement uses TRBV12-3 or TRBV12-4 and TRBJ2-3; D is unresolved. This CDR3 has 12 residues. Trimming stripped 6 bases from V and 2 bases from J, with 6 bases between. CDR3 DNA sequence: TGTGCCAGCAGGGTGAACACAGATACGCAGTATTTT. Translating it yields CASRVNTDTQYF.

The gene calls are TRBV21-1 and TRBJ2-4; the D call in the table, TRBD1, was not verified against the DNA. TRBV21-1 is given as a pseudogene. The CDR3 extends over 23 amino acids. The CDR3 protein is CASSNRQGAHLVPLLSSKNIQYF. The CDR3 DNA sequence: TGTGCCAGCAGCAACAGACAGGGGGCGCACCTAGTCCCCCTGCTGTCTTCCAAAAACATTCAGTACTTC.

This clonotype was picked up a small number of times. The chain joins TRBV12-3 or TRBV12-4 to TRBJ2-5; 13 bases line up with TRBD2. The J call may be in error: the DNA end matches TRBJ2-1 better. The CDR3 is made up of 17 amino acids. The CDR3 nucleotides read TGTGCCAGCAGTCGCCCGTCACTAGCGGGGGGGAACAATGAGCAGTTCTTC. This codes for CASSRPSLAGGNNEQFF.

This chain uses TRBV4-3 with TRBJ2-5, with 8 bases matching TRBD1. With V trimmed by 4 bases and J by 1 base, 5 bases remained unmatched. Germline CDR1 and CDR2: LGHNA and YSLEER. The CDR3 runs to 15 residues. CDR3 region: CASSPGQGGQETQYF. In nucleotides, the CDR3 is TGCGCCAGCAGCCCAGGACAGGGAGGCCAAGAGACCCAGTACTTC.

The gene calls are TRBV12-3 or TRBV12-4 and TRBJ2-1, with 8 bases identical to TRBD2. The CDR3 runs 14 residues. V dropped 3 bases and J dropped 7; count of bases not matched to a gene: 5. This CDR3 is CASSFGGARNEQFF. The CDR3 coding sequence is TGTGCCAGCAGTTTCGGGGGGGCTAGGAATGAGCAGTTCTTC.

The chain is built from TRBV4-2 and TRBJ1-4; 9 bases map to TRBD1. Germline V CDR1 and CDR2: LGHNA, YNFKEQ. The V and J ends lost 3 bases and 8 bases, in that order; junction bases with no gene match: 7. The CDR3 is 15 residues long. The CDR3, as DNA: TGTGCCAGCAGCCATTCGACAGGGGGAGAAGAAAAACTGTTTTTT. Encoded protein: CASSHSTGGEEKLFF.

This chain uses TRBV20-1 with TRBJ2-5, with TRBD2 matching over 8 bases. CDR3 length equals 16 residues. J gave up 1 base and V 1 base, and 8 bases lay outside the gene matches. Germline V gives CDR1 DFQATT, CDR2 SNEGSKA (reference sequence). CDR3 nucleotides: TGCAGTGCTAGAGGGTGGGGCGGGAGGCCCCAAGAGACCCAGTACTTC. Its protein product is CSARGWGGRPQETQYF.

The CDR3 DNA reads TGTGCCAGCAGGAGCAACCGGGACCCCTCCTACGAGCAGTACTTC. Amino acid sequence: CASRSNRDPSYEQYF. V gene TRBV6-7 combines with J gene TRBJ2-7; tentatively, D is TRBD1 or TRBD2 (5 bases each). TRBV6-7 is an ORF; its function is uncertain. V shed 6 bases and J shed 0 bases, with 15 bases lying between them. The CDR3 spans 15 residues.

This clonotype has only a few counts. V and J are TRBV7-2 and TRBJ2-1, with TRBD1 matching over 8 bases. CDR3 length: 15 amino acids. The germline V gene has CDR1 SGHTA and CDR2 FQGNSA. V was pared by 3 bases and J by 3 bases, with 4 bases of the junction left unmatched. The chain's CDR3 is CASSFTGTGYNEQFF. The CDR3 bases are TGTGCCAGCAGCTTTACCGGGACAGGCTACAATGAGCAGTTCTTC.

Only a few counts were recorded for this clonotype. At one end, the junction sequence differs from germline, possibly due to a read error. The rearrangement links TRBV27 to TRBJ2-5, with D uncertain. The CDR3 totals 13 residues. Per germline, CDR1 MNHEY and CDR2 SMNVEV (reference sequence). The CDR3 bases are TGTGCCAACAGTTGGGTAGCCGGAGAGACCCAGTACTTC. Translation: CANSWVAGETQYF.

The J gene is TRBJ2-5, the V gene TRBV4-2; D may correspond to TRBD1 or TRBD2 (5 bases each). This CDR3 spans 13 amino acids. Germline assignment: CDR1 LGHNA and CDR2 YNFKEQ. Trimming shortened V by 0 bases and J by 14 bases, and 16 bases separated the two germline ends. CDR3 sequence reads: CASSQDYVGAPYF. The CDR3 DNA sequence: TGTGCCAGCAGCCAAGATTACGTCGGGGCGCCCTACTTC.

This clonotype has a handful of counts. The chain combines TRBV20-1 with TRBJ2-7, with D perhaps being TRBD1 or TRBD2 (5 bases each). This CDR3 contains 15 residues. V was trimmed by 4 bases and J by 2 bases, leaving 18 bases between them. Germline V gene data show CDR1 as DFQATT and CDR2 as SNEGSKA (reference sequence). CDR3 residues: CSANAGTAVTYEQYF. The CDR3 bases are TGCAGTGCTAACGCTGGGACGGCGGTGACCTACGAGCAGTACTTC.

The rearrangement joins TRBV25-1 to TRBJ2-1; maybe TRBD2 (7 bases). Gene TRBJ2-7 matches the end of the DNA better, so the J call may be wrong. Looked up from germline, CDR1 is MGHDK and CDR2 is SYGVNS. CDR3 length: 14 amino acids. CDR3 amino acids: CASSEEGGAGEQYF. Here the CDR3 DNA reads TGTGCCAGCAGTGAAGAAGGGGGGGCGGGAGAGCAGTACTTC.

This rearrangement joins TRBV12-3 or TRBV12-4 to TRBJ1-1; 9 bases line up with TRBD1. Trimming removed 6 bases from V and 3 bases from J; junction bases left unmatched: 5. The CDR3 has 14 amino acids. DNA for the CDR3: TGTGCCAGCAGGGCCCGGGACAGGGACACTGAAGCTTTCTTT. Amino acids: CASRARDRDTEAFF.

This clonotype was recorded a few times. V usage is TRBV12-3 or TRBV12-4 and J usage is TRBJ2-7, with TRBD1 matching over 7 bases. V shed 7 bases, J shed 5 bases, and the junction held 8 bases outside the gene matches. This CDR3 comprises 13 residues. The CDR3 nucleotides read TGTGCCAGCACTGGGGACAGCAGGCACGAGCAGTACTTC. Its protein product is CASTGDSRHEQYF.

This clonotype was picked up a small number of times. V gene TRBV2 combines with J gene TRBJ2-2, with D unclear. V lost 4 bases to trimming and J lost 2 bases, with 11 bases between them. The CDR3 contains 15 residues. Germline CDR1 reads SNHLY; CDR2 reads FYNNEI. CDR3 protein: CASSVDKSNTGELFF. The CDR3 nucleotides read TGTGCCAGCAGTGTCGACAAGAGTAACACCGGGGAGCTGTTTTTT.

This clonotype occurred a few times. The CDR3 DNA reads TGTGCCAGCACCTCCTCTAAAGGTCTAAACAATGAGCAGTTCTTC. Protein: CASTSSKGLNNEQFF. The rearrangement links TRBV6-5 to TRBJ2-1; unclear D gene. The germline V gene has CDR1 MNHEY and CDR2 SVGAGI. CDR3 size: 15 residues. The V end lost 7 bases, the J end lost 5 bases, and 18 bases lay between the germline ends.

This chain joins TRBV4-1 and TRBJ2-4; 9 positions agree with TRBD2. This CDR3 is built from 13 residues. The V and J ends lost 6 bases and 11 bases, in that order; junction bases with no gene match: 8. Germline V gives CDR1 MGHRA, CDR2 YSYEKL. CDR3 sequence reads: CASRAGGPGVQYF. DNA for the CDR3: TGCGCCAGCAGGGCGGGAGGGCCGGGGGTTCAGTACTTC.

There are a few counts of this clonotype. The CDR3, as DNA: TGTGCCAGCAGCTTGGTAGGCAGTTTTAATTCACCCCTCCACTTT. It specifies CASSLVGSFNSPLHF. The chain carries TRBV5-5 and TRBJ1-6; D remains unclear. CDR3 length: 15 residues. Germline V gives CDR1 SGHKS, CDR2 YYEKEE (reference sequence). V dropped 0 bases and J dropped 6 bases, with 10 bases sitting between them.

This clonotype was observed a few times. Germline and junction disagree at one end, which may indicate a read error. The chain recombines TRBV10-3 with TRBJ2-5; 8 positions match TRBD1. Per germline, CDR1 ENHRY and CDR2 SYGVKD. CDR3 length: 16 residues. The CDR3 is CAFSESGQGSWETQYF. CDR3 DNA sequence: TGTGCCTTCAGTGAGTCAGGACAGGGATCATGGGAGACCCAGTACTTC.

The CDR3 loop is CASSLTAFSEEQYF. The CDR3 nucleotides are TGTGCCAGCAGCTTAACAGCCTTCTCGGAGGAGCAGTACTTC. V usage is TRBV7-9 and J usage is TRBJ2-7; no clear D gene. The CDR3 length is 14 residues. The V end lost 2 bases, the J end lost 7 bases, and 15 bases lay between the germline ends. Per the germline V gene, CDR1 is SEHNR and CDR2 is FQNEAQ (reference sequence).

The chain combines TRBV7-9 with TRBJ2-2; D uncertain. V gave up 3 bases and J gave up 4 bases, with 9 bases separating them. CDR3 length: 14 amino acids. The germline gives CDR1 SEHNR, CDR2 FQNEAQ (reference sequence). Here the CDR3 reads CASSFPDFTGELFF. The CDR3 nucleotides read TGTGCCAGCAGCTTCCCAGACTTCACCGGGGAGCTGTTTTTT.

This chain joins TRBV4-3 and TRBJ2-5, with D hard to call. This CDR3 contains 13 residues. V was clipped by 1 base and J by 4 bases, with 7 bases between them. Germline values: CDR1 LGHNA, CDR2 YSLEER. This chain's CDR3 is CASSQGSTETQYF. CDR3 nucleotide sequence: TGCGCCAGCAGCCAAGGGAGTACAGAGACCCAGTACTTC.

This clonotype was counted between two and nine times. The chain uses TRBV5-1 and TRBJ2-7; D may match TRBD1 or TRBD2 (7 bases each). V was clipped by 4 bases and J by 5 bases, with 16 bases between them. The CDR3 is 14 residues long. CDR1 and CDR2 from the germline V gene are SGHRS and YFSETQ. CDR3 sequence: CASSSRQGGHEQYF. The CDR3 DNA reads TGCGCCAGCAGCAGCCGACAGGGAGGGCACGAGCAGTACTTC.

This clonotype was seen many times. The chain couples TRBV20-1 to TRBJ2-7; D assignment may be TRBD1 or TRBD2 (5 bases each). The CDR3 length is 15 residues. The V gene lost 1 base and the J gene lost 6 bases, with 19 bases spanning the gap. Germline values: CDR1 DFQATT, CDR2 SNEGSKA (reference sequence). CDR3 amino acids: CSARVAGRRSGEQYF. The CDR3 DNA sequence: TGCAGTGCTAGAGTTGCAGGGAGAAGGAGTGGCGAGCAGTACTTC.